A few counts support the clone carrying this T cell receptor (beta chain). This entry comes from a study of blood T cells in healthy people across ages. Next came a second PCR, run for about 7 to 11 cycles, which used a sample-barcoded 5' primer along with a J-beta primer mix. MiXCR was run by TCRdb on the 5' RACE reads, yielding one entry per CDR3 protein. The sample records 800,000 or so distinct CDR3 sequences, around 62% being singletons. Germline CDR1 reads MNHNY; CDR2 reads SVGAGI (reference sequence). V lost 0 bases and J lost 11; bases outside the gene matches: 10. This CDR3 comprises 16 residues.

Sequencing input: blood. The V gene is TRBV6-6, the J gene TRBJ2-3; 11 positions match TRBD2. This receptor was identified in a man under 40 in good health. The DNA for the CDR3 is TGTGCCAGCAGTTACTCACGCACTATAGGGACTAGCGGGCAGTATTTT. As protein: CASSYSRTIGTSGQYF.